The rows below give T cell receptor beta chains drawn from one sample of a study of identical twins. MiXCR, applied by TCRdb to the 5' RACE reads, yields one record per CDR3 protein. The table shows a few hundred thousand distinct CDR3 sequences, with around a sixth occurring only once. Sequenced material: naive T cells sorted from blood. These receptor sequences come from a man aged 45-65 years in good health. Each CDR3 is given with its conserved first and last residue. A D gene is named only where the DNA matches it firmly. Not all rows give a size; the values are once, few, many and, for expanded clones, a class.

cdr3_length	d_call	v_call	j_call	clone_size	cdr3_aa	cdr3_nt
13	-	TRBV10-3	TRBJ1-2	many	CAISVGPNYGYTF	TGTGCCATCAGTGTCGGACCTAACTATGGCTACACCTTC
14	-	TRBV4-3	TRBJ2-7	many	CASSQDLREYEQYF	TGCGCCAGCAGCCAAGACTTAAGAGAATACGAGCAGTACTTC
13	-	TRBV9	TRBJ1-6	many	CASSTAEGSPLHF	TGTGCCAGCAGCACAGCGGAGGGTTCACCCCTCCACTTT
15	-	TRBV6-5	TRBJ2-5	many	CASSYGGTRQETQYF	TGTGCCAGCAGTTACGGAGGGACCCGTCAAGAGACCCAGTACTTC
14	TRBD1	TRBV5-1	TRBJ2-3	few	CASSLSTGLDTQYF	TGCGCCAGCAGCTTGTCGACAGGGTTGGATACGCAGTATTTT
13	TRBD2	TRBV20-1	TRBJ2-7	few	CSASGRAGYEQYF	TGCAGTGCTAGCGGGAGGGCCGGGTACGAGCAGTACTTC
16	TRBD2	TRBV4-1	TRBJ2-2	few	CASSLLTGGNTGELFF	TGCGCCAGCAGCCTCTTAACGGGGGGTAACACCGGGGAGCTGTTTTTT
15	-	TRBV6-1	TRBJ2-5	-	CATLKGSYPGETQYF	TGTGCCACCCTAAAGGGGTCGTACCCGGGGGAGACCCAGTACTTC
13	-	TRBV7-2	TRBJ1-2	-	CASSLDAYYGYTF	TGTGCCAGCAGCTTAGATGCGTACTATGGCTACACCTTC
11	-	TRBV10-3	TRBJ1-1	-	CAISGGTEAFF	TGTGCCATCAGCGGGGGTACTGAAGCTTTCTTT
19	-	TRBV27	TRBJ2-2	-	CASSLSPYPDQANTGELFF	TGTGCCAGCAGTTTATCCCCTTATCCGGATCAAGCGAACACCGGGGAGCTGTTTTTT
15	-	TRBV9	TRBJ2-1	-	CASSGLEGLSNEQFF	TGTGCCAGCAGCGGTCTCGAGGGCCTAAGCAATGAGCAGTTCTTC
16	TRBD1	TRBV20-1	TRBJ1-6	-	CSARGGVGQYGSPLHF	TGCAGTGCTAGAGGTGGGGTGGGACAGTACGGTTCACCCCTCCACTTT
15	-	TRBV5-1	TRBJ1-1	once	CASSSTTDMNTEAFF	TGCGCCAGCAGCTCGACAACGGACATGAACACTGAAGCTTTCTTT
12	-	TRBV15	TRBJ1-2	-	CATSRGGYGYTF	TGTGCCACCAGCAGAGGCGGCTATGGCTACACCTTC
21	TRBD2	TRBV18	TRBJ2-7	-	CASSPLRSTSGIQSGPYEQYF	TGTGCCAGCTCACCACTGAGATCGACTAGCGGGATCCAATCTGGGCCCTACGAGCAGTACTTC
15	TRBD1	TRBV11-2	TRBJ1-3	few	CASSTGTGVGNTIYF	TGTGCCAGCAGCACCGGGACAGGGGTTGGAAACACCATATATTTT
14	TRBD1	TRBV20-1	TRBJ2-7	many	CSATRTGRTYEQYF	TGCAGTGCTACCCGGACAGGGAGGACCTACGAGCAGTACTTC
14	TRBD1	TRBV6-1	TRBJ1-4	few	CASSQGAFREKLFF	TGTGCCAGCAGCCAGGGGGCCTTTCGAGAAAAACTGTTTTTT
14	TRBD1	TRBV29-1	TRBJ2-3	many	CSVIGTDRTDTQYF	TGCAGCGTTATCGGGACAGACCGCACAGATACGCAGTATTTT
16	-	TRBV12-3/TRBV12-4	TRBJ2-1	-	CASSLAGQLEANEQFF	TGTGCCAGCAGTTTAGCCGGCCAGCTCGAAGCGAATGAGCAGTTCTTC
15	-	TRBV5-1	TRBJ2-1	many	CASSLLGGSYNEQFF	TGCGCCAGCAGCTTGCTGGGGGGCTCCTACAATGAGCAGTTCTTC
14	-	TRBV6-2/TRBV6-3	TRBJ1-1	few	CASSYRQADTEAFF	TGTGCCAGCAGTTACCGACAAGCGGACACTGAAGCTTTCTTT